This T cell receptor beta chain was retrieved from a study of shared clonotypes between healthy human individuals. Study at large: Per-donor plates numbered three CD4 naive, three CD4 memory, two CD8 naive and one CD8 memory.

Germline assignment: CDR1 MNHNS and CDR2 SASEGT. The length of the CDR3 is 14 residues. V lost 3 bases and J 6 bases, leaving 11 bases between the germline ends. Assay execution proceeded at the deep level. Sequenced by immunoSEQ multiplex PCR; TCRdb stores in-frame clones only, minus some. Of over 2 million clones in the sample, 85% to 95% are singletons; the top ten hold roughly 1%. Positive CCR7 selection of CD45RO-negative cells yielded the naive CD8 cells, and terminally differentiated effector memory CD45RA+ cells were excluded. The clonotype comes from a man aged 18-30 years in good health. Sequences were obtained from naive CD8+ T cells sorted from blood. This chain connects TRBV6-1 to TRBJ2-2; D not certain. The CDR3 sequence is CASSDKTLAGELFF. CDR3 sequence (DNA): TGTGCCAGCAGTGATAAGACCTTAGCCGGGGAGCTGTTTTTT.